The T cell receptor beta chain under discussion was sequenced for a study of T-cell reconstitution after alpha-beta-depleted transplantation in children. With V trimmed by 4 bases and J by 0 bases, 6 bases remained unmatched. The germline CDR1 and CDR2 sequences are SGHRS and YFSETQ. CDR3 length equals 16 residues. Construction of the TCRbeta library involved unique molecular identifiers. TCRdb reprocessed the PCR reads via MiXCR and lists one record per CDR3 protein. The table includes 200,000 to 300,000 distinct CDR3 sequences, 12% detected once. Source: PBMCs from the stem cell graft donor, taken from the stem cell graft. This receptor was taken from a human donor who donated a stem cell graft to a child with acute lymphoblastic leukemia. The chain has TRBV5-1 and TRBJ2-1; 8 bases align to TRBD2. This CDR3 reads CASSHPSGGSYNEQFF. CDR3 DNA: TGCGCCAGCAGCCACCCAAGCGGGGGCTCCTACAATGAGCAGTTCTTC.